This T cell receptor (beta chain) was documented in a study of blood T cells in healthy people across ages (dated by TCRdb to 2014 to 2015). Context from the whole study: In model experiments, template switching captured roughly one uniquely barcoded TCR beta cDNA molecule for every two T cells. Age-related changes in TCR beta repertoire diversity were measured in the study by deep sequencing normalized with unique cDNA molecular identifiers. Donors were grouped into four age groups: young (average roughly 15 years), middle-aged (around 39), aged (around 60) and long-lived (about 89). To avoid experimental bias, donors of different ages were randomly spread across the sequencing lanes. Using the same blood draw, the study looked at two additional independent replicas of 1 million unique cDNA reads for two donors, one aged 18 to 29 and the other aged 80 or older.

The library was produced with 5' RACE. The sequencing machine was an Illumina HiSeq 2500. A second about 6 to 11 cycle PCR used a sample-barcoded 5' primer and a J-beta primer mix. A unique molecular identifier was introduced onto each TCR beta cDNA molecule by a template-switch 5' adaptor carrying 12 random nucleotides. Each sample yielded at least 3 million CDR3-containing paired-end reads. All of the RNA was converted into first-strand cDNA using the Mint cDNA synthesis kit, with a TRBC-specific oligonucleotide serving as the primer. All cDNA was treated with uracil-DNA glycosylase and then went through a first 18-cycle PCR with the universal primers M1SS and BC2_uni_R. On the study's bioinformatics: Normalization of each sample was performed by random selection of 1 million high-quality reads, each carrying a distinct molecular identifier. Instead of being binned into consensus sequences, reads that shared molecular identifiers were thrown out. MiTCR, set to a Q25 quality threshold and the strictest error-elimination algorithm, was used for CDR3 identification, clonotype clustering and error correction. A nonparametric unseen species model with Euler transformation was used to estimate a lower bound on total TCR beta diversity. TCRdb trimmed public reads at Q25 via fastp, called clones via MiXCR and kept in-frame beta chains. Each CDR3 protein appears once, grouped with its most common genes and DNA. The authors' filters were not applied to this entry. The sample data list 1.5 million to 2 million distinct CDR3 sequences, and roughly 52% of these were observed just once. The ten largest clones take up 2% to 2.5% of the sample.

The CDR3 holds 20 amino acids from the cysteine to the phenylalanine. Solely the CDR3 DNA is kept, with 60 bases framed from the first base. A distance of 23 bases separates the germline ends of V and J, which lose 6 bases and 0 bases respectively. Based on the germline V gene, the CDR1 and CDR2 sequences are KGHDR and SFDVKD. On this clonotype itself: Its antigen has not been determined. Within one base of it there is no much larger clone, and no base qualities were kept.

The roughly 39 donors, aged 6 to 90 years, were systemically healthy Caucasian individuals from Russia. About 10 milliliters of peripheral blood were drawn from each donor into EDTA-treated Vacutainer tubes. Ficoll-Paque density-gradient centrifugation was used to isolate PBMCs, with at least 6.5 million per sample. Trizol reagent was used to extract total RNA from PBMCs, with at least 6 micrograms per sample. Naive CD45RAhigh/CD27high T cell percentages were measured by flow cytometry on a PBMC aliquot from every donor. Results the study describes overall, beyond this receptor: Estimates of total diversity from one million sequenced T cells were regarded as lower bounds and underestimates. Because the CMV infection status of the donors was unknown, age-related changes in expanded clonotypes may potentially have been confounded. A strong correlation was found between observed TCR beta diversity and the percentage of naive T cells measured by flow cytometry. Conclusive comparison of naive and antigen-experienced compartments was prevented by the profiling of bulk unsorted PBMCs. The long-lived group showed more naive CD4+ T cells, fewer expanded clones and increased TCR diversity than the aged group, suggesting age selection. Observed TCR beta diversity per million T cells fell roughly linearly with age, and a significant reduction was already apparent by age roughly 40.

The sequence was collected from a woman in her thirties or forties in good health. The chain links TRBV24-1 with TRBJ2-6, with no D gene named confidently. The specimen sequenced was blood. The CDR3 here reads CATSKSGWQTHGSGANVLTF. The bases are TGTGCCACCAGTAAGTCCGGGTGGCAGACTCACGGCTCTGGGGCCAACGTCCTGACTTTC.